The 32 T cell receptor beta chains below all came from one sample that was sequenced in a study of T cell changes during pregnancy in multiple sclerosis. The data were produced by immunoSEQ multiplex PCR, yet TCRdb's version contains in-frame clones alone and is incomplete. The sample holds some 70,000 clones, roughly nine tenths seen once. Sequences were derived from CD8+ T cells from peripheral blood mononuclear cells, sampled before pregnancy. Source of these receptors: a female donor with multiple sclerosis, enrolled in a pregnancy study.

This chain links TRBV23-1 with TRBJ2-7; 9 bases agree with TRBD1. TRBV23-1 is an open reading frame whose function is uncertain. The CDR3 extends over 19 amino acids. Trimming took 9 bases from V and 4 from J; bases not matched to a gene: 25. The CDR3 protein is CASIPPGQGRARGGYEQYF. The DNA of the CDR3 is TGCGCCAGTATACCCCCGGGACAGGGAAGGGCGCGTGGGGGTTACGAGCAGTACTTC.

The chain joins TRBV9 to TRBJ2-7, with TRBD1 matching over 10 bases. CDR3 length: 16 residues. The germline V gene encodes CDR1 SGDLS and CDR2 YYNGEE. V was pared by 0 bases and J by 5 bases, with 8 bases of the junction left unmatched. The chain's CDR3 is CASSVGPGQGIDEQYF. The CDR3 DNA reads as TGTGCCAGCAGCGTAGGACCGGGACAGGGGATCGACGAGCAGTACTTC.

The J gene is TRBJ2-7, the V gene TRBV9; D is uncertain. This CDR3 region has 16 residues. The germline V gene encodes CDR1 SGDLS and CDR2 YYNGEE. V lost 4 bases and J lost 4, with 21 bases in between. The CDR3 protein is CASSPLDSGLPYEQYF. The CDR3, as DNA: TGTGCCAGCAGCCCCTTAGACTCCGGCCTCCCTTACGAGCAGTACTTC. The full variable domain, rest sourced from reference TRBV9 and TRBJ2-7, is DSGVTQTPKHLITATGQRVTLRCSPRSGDLSVYWYQQSLDQGLQFLIQYYNGEERAKGNILERFSAQQFPDLHSELNLSSLELGDSALYFCASSPLDSGLPYEQYFGPGTRLTVT.

The J gene is TRBJ1-1, the V gene TRBV27; 7 bases are shared with TRBD1. Germline loops: CDR1 MNHEY, CDR2 SMNVEV (reference sequence). This CDR3 has 13 amino acids. V lost 2 bases, J lost 9 bases, and 6 bases stayed unmatched. The CDR3 region has the DNA TGTGCCAGCAGTTTAGGGACAGAGGATAAAGCTTTCTTT. Amino acids: CASSLGTEDKAFF.

The count of this clone is one. This chain links TRBV30 with TRBJ2-7; 10 bases agree with TRBD1. Germline CDR1 reads GTSNPN; CDR2 reads SVGIG (reference sequence). The CDR3 consists of 13 residues. The V gene end was trimmed by 5 bases and the J gene end by 4 bases; junction bases not matched to a gene: 5. The CDR3: CAWGTGDFYEQYF. Written as DNA, the CDR3 is TGTGCCTGGGGGACAGGGGATTTTTACGAGCAGTACTTC.

The chain links TRBV2 to TRBJ1-2, with D possibly TRBD1 on 5 matching bases. V gave up 11 bases and J gave up 8 bases, with 18 bases separating them. CDR3 length equals 12 residues. The germline V gene encodes CDR1 SNHLY and CDR2 FYNNEI. In DNA form, the CDR3 reads TGTGCCCCCCGAGTAGGAGGGGCCGGCTACACCTTC. Its translation is CAPRVGGAGYTF. The full variable domain, with the rest looked up from reference TRBV2 and TRBJ1-2, is EPEVTQTPSHQVTQMGQEVILRCVPISNHLYFYWYRQILGQKVEFLVSFYNNEISEKSEIFDDQFSVERPDGSNFTLKIRSTKLEDSAMYFCAPRVGGAGYTFGSGTRLTVV.

The rearrangement uses TRBV15 and TRBJ1-1; D might be TRBD1 (6 bases). V lost 7 bases, J lost 5 bases, and 11 bases lay in between. Germline loops: CDR1 LNHNV, CDR2 YYDKDF (reference sequence). The CDR3 totals 12 residues. CDR3 sequence (DNA): TGTGCCACCACCCAAGGGGGAACTGAAGCTTTCTTT. Protein product: CATTQGGTEAFF.

The chain is built from TRBV21-1 and TRBJ1-4; the table names TRBD1, a call not compared with the DNA. TRBV21-1 is assigned pseudogene status. The CDR3 length is 10 residues. The DNA for the CDR3 is TGTGCCAGACATAATGAAAAACTGTTTTTT. It encodes CARHNEKLFF.

The rearrangement joins TRBV27 to TRBJ2-3, with 12 nucleotides matching TRBD2. The CDR3 is made up of 16 amino acids. V dropped 3 bases and J dropped 6; count of bases not matched to a gene: 7. Germline V CDR1 and CDR2: MNHEY, SMNVEV (reference sequence). CDR3 region: CASSFRTSGVPDTQYF. CDR3 nucleotides: TGTGCCAGCAGTTTTCGGACTAGCGGGGTCCCTGATACGCAGTATTTT.

The chain uses TRBV6-1 and TRBJ2-2; perhaps TRBD2 as D (6 bases). The CDR3 totals 13 residues. From germline, CDR1 is MNHNS and CDR2 SASEGT. V was trimmed by 8 bases and J by 3 bases, leaving 10 bases between them. In DNA, the CDR3 is TGTGCCAGCGGAGGGAAGGACACCGGGGAGCTGTTTTTT. Translation gives CASGGKDTGELFF.

This clone was recorded once. The rearrangement uses TRBV7-9 and TRBJ2-1; tentatively, D is TRBD1 (5 bases). The CDR3 is 16 residues long. The germline V and J ends were trimmed by 5 bases and 0 bases, with 14 bases remaining between them. Germline V lookup: CDR1 SEHNR, CDR2 FQNEAQ (reference sequence). The CDR3 is CASSPLGVSSYNEQFF. The CDR3 region has the DNA TGTGCCAGCAGCCCCCTAGGGGTCAGCTCCTACAATGAGCAGTTCTTC. Drawing the rest from reference TRBV7-9 and TRBJ2-1, the complete variable domain is DTGVSQNPRHKITKRGQNVTFRCDPISEHNRLYWYRQTLGQGPEFLTYFQNEAQLEKSRLLSDRFSAERPKGSFSTLEIQRTEQGDSAMYLCASSPLGVSSYNEQFFGPGTRLTVL.

The genes are TRBV25-1 and TRBJ1-2; D possibly corresponds to TRBD1 (6 bases). Per germline, CDR1 MGHDK and CDR2 SYGVNS. This CDR3 is 13 amino acids long. V was clipped by 8 bases and J by 8 bases, with 18 bases between them. The CDR3 bases are TGTGCCAGCGCGTATCGGGGGGCTCGGGGCTACACCTTC. Translation: CASAYRGARGYTF.

The chain employs TRBV9 and TRBJ1-4; D is possibly TRBD1 (6 bases). The V gene lost 0 bases and the J gene lost 0 bases, with 12 bases spanning the gap. The germline V gene encodes CDR1 SGDLS and CDR2 YYNGEE. The CDR3 runs 17 residues. Here the CDR3 reads CASSVGQGGATNEKLFF. CDR3 coding DNA: TGTGCCAGCAGCGTAGGCCAAGGGGGTGCAACTAATGAAAAACTGTTTTTT.

This clone was detected only once. The V call is TRBV6-1, the J call TRBJ2-7, with a tentative D call TRBD1 (5 bases). The germline CDR1 and CDR2 sequences are MNHNS and SASEGT. V lost 3 bases to trimming and J lost 3 bases, with 12 bases between them. The CDR3 loop spans 14 amino acids. Written as DNA, the CDR3 is TGTGCCAGCAGTGATTTCGACAGAGACTACGAGCAGTACTTC. It is translated as CASSDFDRDYEQYF.

There are a few counts of this clone. This chain links TRBV2 with TRBJ2-7; tentatively, D is TRBD2 (5 bases). The germline V gene encodes CDR1 SNHLY and CDR2 FYNNEI. CDR3 size: 10 residues. Deletions cut 6 bases from V and 6 bases from J, with 6 bases between. The CDR3 DNA follows: TGTGCCAGCAGGGCGGGCGAGCAGTACTTC. As protein: CASRAGEQYF.

The CDR3 sequence is CASSLKSPQVYSNQPQHF. The CDR3, as DNA: TGTGCCAGCAGCTTAAAAAGTCCTCAAGTCTATAGCAATCAGCCCCAGCATTTT. This chain joins TRBV5-8 and TRBJ1-5; D unresolved. There are 18 residues in the CDR3. CDR1 is SGHTS and CDR2 is YDEGEE in the germline V gene. V was clipped by 2 bases and J by 0 bases, with 18 bases between them.

V is TRBV6-6 and J is TRBJ2-5; D remains ambiguous. Trimming stripped 6 bases from V and 3 bases from J, with 14 bases between. Per germline, CDR1 MNHNY and CDR2 SVGAGI (reference sequence). The CDR3 length is 14 residues. For the CDR3, the DNA is TGTGCCAGCAGCTTACAACTGGAGAAAGAGACCCAGTACTTC. Encoded protein: CASSLQLEKETQYF.

This rearrangement joins TRBV6-5 to TRBJ2-7; D gene uncertain. Germline V gives CDR1 MNHEY, CDR2 SVGAGI. V was cut by 6 bases and J by 0 bases, with 9 bases left in between. There are 13 residues in the CDR3. The chain's CDR3 is CASSPVNSYEQYF. CDR3 coding DNA: TGTGCCAGCAGCCCAGTAAACTCCTACGAGCAGTACTTC.

The V and J genes are TRBV4-1 and TRBJ2-7, with 11 bases that match TRBD2. CDR1 MGHRA and CDR2 YSYEKL come from the germline V gene. Trimming at V came to 3 bases and at J to 6 bases, leaving 7 bases not matched to a gene. This CDR3 has 15 residues. The CDR3 nucleotides read TGCGCCAGCAGCCACTCTAGCGGGGGGCCCCCCGAGCAGTACTTC. The encoded protein is CASSHSSGGPPEQYF.

This clone is a singleton in its sample. The rearrangement uses TRBV9 and TRBJ2-7, with 13 bases that match TRBD2. This CDR3 has 16 amino acids. Germline V CDR1 and CDR2: SGDLS, YYNGEE. Trimming at V came to 5 bases and at J to 4 bases, leaving 9 bases not matched to a gene. The CDR3 coding sequence is TGTGCCAGCAGTGCTACTAGCGGGGGGGCAGCGTACGAGCAGTACTTC. Amino acid sequence: CASSATSGGAAYEQYF.

The CDR3 sequence is CASSTGGLFYEQYF. CDR3 bases: TGTGCCAGCAGCACAGGGGGCTTATTCTACGAGCAGTACTTC. The rearrangement joins TRBV7-9 to TRBJ2-7; 9 nucleotides align to TRBD1. The trim removed 5 bases at V and 3 bases at J, leaving 5 bases unmatched. This CDR3 contains 14 residues. Germline V gene data show CDR1 as SEHNR and CDR2 as FQNEAQ (reference sequence).

This rearrangement joins TRBV5-5 to TRBJ1-1; D is ambiguous. The CDR3 runs to 13 residues. Germline loops: CDR1 SGHKS, CDR2 YYEKEE (reference sequence). V was cut by 2 bases and J by 1 base, with 6 bases left in between. The CDR3 bases are TGTGCCAGCAGCTTCCCGGGGAACACTGAAGCTTTCTTT. Encoded protein: CASSFPGNTEAFF.

In regard to this clone: Different DNA sequences within this sample yield the same CDR3. The rearrangement uses TRBV9 and TRBJ1-5; perhaps TRBD1 as D (5 bases). Trimming removed 0 bases at V and 4 bases at J, with 8 bases between. Germline lookup yields CDR1 SGDLS and CDR2 YYNGEE. The CDR3 extends over 14 amino acids. CDR3 coding DNA: TGTGCCAGCAGCGTAGGGGGGGGGAATCAGCCCCAGCATTTT. Translated, it gives CASSVGGGNQPQHF.

The table lists this clone with a count of one. The chain employs TRBV4-1 and TRBJ2-2, with TRBD1 matching over 9 bases. V was pared by 4 bases and J by 6 bases, with 3 bases of the junction left unmatched. This CDR3 has 14 residues. The V gene's germline CDR1 is MGHRA and CDR2 YSYEKL. CDR3 amino acids: CASSRGQGSGELFF. In DNA, the CDR3 is TGCGCCAGCAGCCGAGGACAGGGGTCCGGGGAGCTGTTTTTT.

This chain connects TRBV29-1 to TRBJ2-7, with 7 bases fitting TRBD1. V dropped 5 bases and J dropped 6; count of bases not matched to a gene: 7. In germline, CDR1 is SQVTM, CDR2 ANQGSEA. This CDR3 comprises 12 residues. CDR3: CSVWQTGAEQYF. Written as DNA, the CDR3 is TGCAGCGTTTGGCAAACAGGGGCCGAGCAGTACTTC.

This chain joins TRBV5-1 and TRBJ2-7; 8 positions match TRBD1. The germline CDR1 and CDR2 sequences are SGHRS and YFSETQ. The length of the CDR3 is 14 residues. The V segment lost 4 bases and the J segment 3 bases; nucleotides outside the gene matches: 6. The CDR3 region is CASSVDRGFYEQYF. The CDR3 DNA sequence: TGCGCCAGCAGCGTCGACAGGGGCTTCTACGAGCAGTACTTC.

The V gene is TRBV7-9, the J gene TRBJ1-1; D not resolved. This CDR3 has 12 residues. Deletions cut 5 bases from V and 7 bases from J, with 11 bases between. Germline-derived CDR1 and CDR2 are SEHNR and FQNEAQ (reference sequence). DNA for the CDR3: TGTGCCAGCAGCCCAGATACAGATGAAGCTTTCTTT. Translation gives CASSPDTDEAFF.

The chain links TRBV11-2 to TRBJ2-5, with TRBD2 matching over 9 bases. V dropped 5 bases and J dropped 1; count of bases not matched to a gene: 11. CDR1 is SGHAT and CDR2 is FQNNGV in the germline V gene. This CDR3 region has 17 residues. The CDR3 protein is CASSGGLAGALQETQYF. CDR3 DNA sequence: TGTGCCAGCAGCGGAGGGTTAGCGGGGGCCCTCCAAGAGACCCAGTACTTC. The full variable domain, in which reference TRBV11-2 and TRBJ2-5 provide the parts outside the CDR3, is EAGVAQSPRYKIIEKRQSVAFWCNPISGHATLYWYQQILGQGPKLLIQFQNNGVVDDSQLPKDRFSAERLKGVDSTLKIQPAKLEDSAVYLCASSGGLAGALQETQYFGPGTRLLVL.

This chain connects TRBV6-6 to TRBJ1-1, with a possible D match to TRBD1 (6 bases). The CDR3 runs 15 residues. Trimming took off 1 base at V and 5 bases at J, with 14 bases between the two ends. CDR1 and CDR2 from the germline V gene are MNHNY and SVGAGI (reference sequence). CDR3: CASSYLQGEGTEAFF. For the CDR3, the DNA is TGTGCCAGCAGTTACTTACAGGGAGAGGGGACTGAAGCTTTCTTT.

This clone has just one count. The chain recombines TRBV9 with TRBJ1-3, with D possibly being TRBD1 (5 bases). The germline V and J ends were trimmed by 7 bases and 2 bases, with 16 bases remaining between them. CDR1 SGDLS and CDR2 YYNGEE come from the germline V gene. This CDR3 is 15 amino acids long. The CDR3 DNA follows: TGTGCCAGCGGGAATGGGAGGGACGCTGGAAACACCATATATTTT. Its protein product is CASGNGRDAGNTIYF.

CDR3 nucleotides: TGTGCCAGCAGCGTACTAGCGGGGGTTGATACGCAGTATTTT. It encodes CASSVLAGVDTQYF. The chain uses TRBV9 and TRBJ2-3, with 10 positions matching TRBD2. V gave up 1 base and J gave up 6 bases; unmatched junction bases: 2. The germline V gene has CDR1 SGDLS and CDR2 YYNGEE. The CDR3 consists of 14 residues.

The rearrangement joins TRBV19 to TRBJ2-7; tentative D call: TRBD1 (6 bases). Trimming cost V 3 bases and J 4 bases, with 10 bases left between them. The length of the CDR3 is 13 residues. CDR1 is LNHDA and CDR2 is SQIVND in the germline V gene (reference sequence). CDR3 bases: TGTGCCAGTAGTATTGGGACACTGTACGAGCAGTACTTC. Translating it yields CASSIGTLYEQYF.